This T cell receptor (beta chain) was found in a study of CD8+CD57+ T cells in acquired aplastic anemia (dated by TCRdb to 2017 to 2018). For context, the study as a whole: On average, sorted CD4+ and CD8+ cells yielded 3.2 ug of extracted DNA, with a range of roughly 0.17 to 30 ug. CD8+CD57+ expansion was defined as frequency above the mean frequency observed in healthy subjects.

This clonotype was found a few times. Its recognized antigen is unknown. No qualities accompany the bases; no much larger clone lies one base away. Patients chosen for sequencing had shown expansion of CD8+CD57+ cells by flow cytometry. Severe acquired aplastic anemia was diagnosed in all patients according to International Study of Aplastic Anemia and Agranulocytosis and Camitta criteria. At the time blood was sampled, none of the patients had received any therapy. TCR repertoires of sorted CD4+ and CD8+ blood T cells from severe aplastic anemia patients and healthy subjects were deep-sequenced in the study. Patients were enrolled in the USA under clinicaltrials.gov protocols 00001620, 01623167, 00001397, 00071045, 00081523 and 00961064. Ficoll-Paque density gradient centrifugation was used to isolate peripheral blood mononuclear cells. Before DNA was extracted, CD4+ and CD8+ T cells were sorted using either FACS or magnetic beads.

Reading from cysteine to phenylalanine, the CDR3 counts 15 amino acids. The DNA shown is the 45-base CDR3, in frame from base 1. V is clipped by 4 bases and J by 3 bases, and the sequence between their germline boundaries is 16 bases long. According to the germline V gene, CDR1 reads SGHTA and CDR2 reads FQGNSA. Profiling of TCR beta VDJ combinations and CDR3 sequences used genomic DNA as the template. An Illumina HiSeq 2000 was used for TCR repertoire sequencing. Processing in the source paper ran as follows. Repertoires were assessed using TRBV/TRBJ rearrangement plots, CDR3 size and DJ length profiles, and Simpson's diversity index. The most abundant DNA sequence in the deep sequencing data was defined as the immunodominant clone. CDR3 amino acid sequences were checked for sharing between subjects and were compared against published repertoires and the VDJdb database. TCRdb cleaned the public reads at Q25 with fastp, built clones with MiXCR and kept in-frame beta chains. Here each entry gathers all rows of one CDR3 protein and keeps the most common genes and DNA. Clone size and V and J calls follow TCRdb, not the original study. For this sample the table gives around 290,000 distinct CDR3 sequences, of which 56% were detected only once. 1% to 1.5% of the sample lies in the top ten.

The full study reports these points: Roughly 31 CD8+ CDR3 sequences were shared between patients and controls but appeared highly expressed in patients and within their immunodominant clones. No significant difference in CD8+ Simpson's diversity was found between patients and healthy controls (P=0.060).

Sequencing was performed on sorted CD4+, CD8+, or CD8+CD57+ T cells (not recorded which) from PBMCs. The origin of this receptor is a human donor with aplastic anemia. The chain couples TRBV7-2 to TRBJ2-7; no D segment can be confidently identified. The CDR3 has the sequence CASSSRAAEGYEQYF. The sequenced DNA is TGTGCCAGCAGCTCCCGGGCCGCGGAAGGCTACGAGCAGTACTTC.